These 15 T cell receptor beta chains share one sample of origin, sequenced in a study of radiation and T cells in renal cell carcinoma. Produced via immunoSEQ multiplex PCR; TCRdb's table is partial and in-frame only. The sample includes roughly 78,000 clones, about 80% of them seen just once. Time point specified: blood 2 weeks post-SBRT. Treatment: 15 Gy SBRT to primary tumor, nephrectomy 4 weeks later. The input for sequencing was blood, taken from a patient whose treatment included radiotherapy and nephrectomy. All receptors come from a man in his fifties or sixties with renal cell carcinoma.

This clone was seen once. The chain uses TRBV19 and TRBJ1-5; D not resolved. From germline, CDR1 is LNHDA and CDR2 SQIVND (reference sequence). There are 15 residues in the CDR3. Trimming removed 11 bases at V and 0 bases at J, with 17 bases between. In nucleotides, the CDR3 is TGTGCCGCGGGCAGCGGCAAGGGTAGCAATCAGCCCCAGCATTTT. It translates to CAAGSGKGSNQPQHF.

The rearrangement uses TRBV19 and TRBJ1-2, with no clear D. Germline-derived CDR1 and CDR2 are LNHDA and SQIVND (reference sequence). The V end lost 6 bases, the J end lost 9 bases, and 26 bases lay between the germline ends. The CDR3 runs 16 residues. CDR3 sequence: CASSDPGSSSPHSYTF. Here the CDR3 DNA reads TGTGCCAGTAGCGACCCAGGTAGCTCGAGCCCCCACAGCTACACCTTC.

The chain links TRBV10-1 to TRBJ1-2; no reliable D call. The CDR3 runs 13 residues. CDR1 and CDR2 (germline): WNHNN, SYGVQD (reference sequence). Trimming left V 3 bases short and J 4 bases short, with 9 bases between. The CDR3 DNA sequence: TGCGCCAGCAGTGACGGCTACTCCTATGGCTACACCTTC. Amino acid sequence: CASSDGYSYGYTF.

This sequence joins TRBV23-1 and TRBJ2-2, with TRBD2 matching 7 bases. TRBV23-1 is annotated as an ORF whose role is uncertain. The ends lost 0 bases at V and 4 bases at J; junction bases unmatched: 8. The CDR3 sequence is 17 residues long. Here the CDR3 reads CASSQSSSGAGTGELFF. The CDR3 nucleotides are TGCGCCAGCAGTCAATCCTCGAGCGGGGCGGGCACCGGGGAGCTGTTTTTT.

The gene calls are TRBV4-2 and TRBJ2-3, with 8 bases identical to TRBD2. V dropped 0 bases and J dropped 7; count of bases not matched to a gene: 9. Germline V gene sequence: CDR1 LGHNA, CDR2 YNFKEQ. The CDR3 has 16 amino acids. The CDR3 here is CASSQDRWLAGNTQYF. CDR3 nucleotide sequence: TGTGCCAGCAGCCAAGATCGCTGGCTAGCGGGCAATACGCAGTATTTT.

The chain carries TRBV5-4 and TRBJ1-5; no definite D call. This CDR3 has 15 residues. The germline CDR1 and CDR2 sequences are SGHNT and YYREEE (reference sequence). Between the trimmed V and J ends, which lost 2 bases and 6 bases, there was a span of 15 bases. The CDR3 region has the DNA TGTGCCAGCAGCTTAGACCTCAGCGGCCCTCAGCCCCAGCATTTT. Its translation is CASSLDLSGPQPQHF.

The V and J genes are TRBV7-9 and TRBJ1-2, with unresolved D. The germline V and J ends were trimmed by 1 base and 4 bases, with 13 bases remaining between them. CDR1 is SEHNR, CDR2 FQNEAQ, per germline (reference sequence). The CDR3 length is 15 residues. As DNA, the CDR3 is TGTGCCAGCAGCTTAGTTGGAGGGAGCGGCTATGGCTACACCTTC. It encodes CASSLVGGSGYGYTF.

This clone was recorded once. V usage is TRBV7-3 and J usage is TRBJ1-5, with D tentatively TRBD1 (6 bases). CDR3 length equals 13 residues. CDR1 is SGHTA, CDR2 FQGTGA, per germline. V was cut by 3 bases and J by 6 bases, with 9 bases left in between. In nucleotides, the CDR3 is TGTGCCAGCAGCTTGGGGGCAGGTCAGCCCCAGCATTTT. Amino acid sequence: CASSLGAGQPQHF.

For the CDR3, the DNA is TGTGCCACCCCCGGGACTTCTAACACCGGGGAGCTGTTTTTT. Protein: CATPGTSNTGELFF. The V gene is TRBV2, the J gene TRBJ2-2; tentative D call: TRBD2 (6 bases). With 10 bases removed from V and 2 bases from J, the gap between germline ends came to 14 bases. The CDR3 totals 14 residues. CDR1 and CDR2 from the germline V gene are SNHLY and FYNNEI.

The genes are TRBV5-1 and TRBJ2-3, with 8 bases matching TRBD1. The CDR3 has 14 residues. Losses at the gene ends were 3 bases for V and 3 bases for J; bases not matched to a gene: 3. Germline assignment: CDR1 SGHRS and CDR2 YFSETQ. The CDR3 bases are TGCGCCAGCAGCTCCGACAGGGGAACAGATACGCAGTATTTT. The encoded protein is CASSSDRGTDTQYF.

The rearrangement joins TRBV30 to TRBJ1-6; D is possibly TRBD1 (6 bases). Germline V gene lookup returns CDR1 GTSNPN and CDR2 SVGIG (reference sequence). The length of the CDR3 is 14 residues. Trimming stripped 5 bases from V and 8 bases from J, with 16 bases between. CDR3 region: CAWDTRGADSPLHF. Here the CDR3 DNA reads TGTGCCTGGGATACTCGGGGGGCTGATTCACCCCTCCACTTT.

This chain uses TRBV5-1 with TRBJ2-7, with 7 bases that match TRBD2. Germline lookup yields CDR1 SGHRS and CDR2 YFSETQ. Trimming removed 1 base from V and 3 bases from J; junction bases left unmatched: 7. This CDR3 region has 15 residues. In nucleotides, the CDR3 is TGCGCCAGCAGCTTGTCGGGCAGGGACTACTACGAGCAGTACTTC. Its translation: CASSLSGRDYYEQYF.

The genes are TRBV5-1 and TRBJ2-3; D perhaps matches TRBD2 (6 bases). Germline lookup yields CDR1 SGHRS and CDR2 YFSETQ. The length of the CDR3 is 16 residues. V was clipped by 4 bases and J by 2 bases, with 17 bases between them. The CDR3 nucleotides are TGCGCCAGCAGCCTTCCAACTAGCCAGGACACAGATACGCAGTATTTT. This encodes CASSLPTSQDTDTQYF.

The chain employs TRBV28 and TRBJ1-5; no firm D call. Germline V gives CDR1 MDHEN, CDR2 SYDVKM. The V gene lost 3 bases and the J gene lost 2 bases, with 2 bases spanning the gap. The CDR3 runs to 12 residues. The CDR3 DNA sequence: TGTGCCAGCAGTTTTGGCAATCAGCCCCAGCATTTT. Translation: CASSFGNQPQHF.

The gene calls are TRBV18 and TRBJ2-7; 9 nucleotides match TRBD1. The CDR3 runs to 16 residues. Trimming cost V 3 bases and J 5 bases; bases outside gene matches: 11. Germline V gene sequence: CDR1 KGHSH, CDR2 LQKENI. CDR3: CASSPPNTGGFHEQYF. The CDR3 DNA reads as TGTGCCAGCTCACCTCCGAATACAGGGGGCTTCCACGAGCAGTACTTC.